This passage covers 8 T cell receptor beta chains from one sample sequenced in a study of cytomegalovirus exposure and HLA in healthy donors. Profiling relied on immunoSEQ multiplex PCR, and the TCRdb table lists in-frame clones only, not all of them. The repertoire includes 180,000 or so clones, approximately 82% of them detected once, and roughly 13% sits in the top ten. Sequenced: PBMCs. Every receptor here comes from a woman aged 25-40 years in good health and CMV-seropositive.

V and J are TRBV29-1 and TRBJ1-3; 7 bases line up with TRBD1. The J segment lost 0 bases and the V segment lost 7 bases, leaving 6 bases of the junction unmatched. CDR3 size: 14 residues. The germline gives CDR1 SQVTM, CDR2 ANQGSEA. In nucleotides, the CDR3 is TGCAGCGGCCTAGGGGACAGCTCTGGAAACACCATATATTTT. Protein product: CSGLGDSSGNTIYF.

V and J are TRBV15 and TRBJ2-7; tentatively, D is TRBD2 (7 bases). Germline assignment: CDR1 LNHNV and CDR2 YYDKDF (reference sequence). The V gene lost 1 base and the J gene lost 4 bases, with 29 bases spanning the gap. This CDR3 is built from 20 residues. The CDR3 DNA follows: TGTGCCACCAGCAGAGGTGTAGGGATTTACCGCGGGGGCAATATTTACGAGCAGTACTTC. Amino acid sequence: CATSRGVGIYRGGNIYEQYF.

The chain uses TRBV19 and TRBJ1-2, with D possibly matching TRBD1 (6 bases). CDR3 length: 12 amino acids. Germline V gives CDR1 LNHDA, CDR2 SQIVND (reference sequence). Trimming removed 9 bases from V and 4 bases from J, with 12 bases in between. CDR3 sequence (DNA): TGTGCCAGCTCCCGGGACATCTATGGCTACACCTTC. Protein: CASSRDIYGYTF.

This chain uses TRBV30 with TRBJ2-7, with D possibly matching TRBD2 (5 bases). V lost 3 bases and J lost 5, with 11 bases in between. Per the germline V gene, CDR1 is GTSNPN and CDR2 is SVGIG (reference sequence). The CDR3 sequence is 12 residues long. The CDR3, as DNA: TGTGCCTGGAGCGAGGGATACAACGAGCAGTACTTC. Translated: CAWSEGYNEQYF.

This clone was observed a few times. This chain links TRBV7-9 with TRBJ2-7; tentative D call: TRBD1 (5 bases). Between the trimmed V and J ends, which lost 3 bases and 6 bases, there was a span of 18 bases. CDR1 is SEHNR, CDR2 FQNEAQ, per germline (reference sequence). CDR3 length equals 15 residues. The CDR3 region has the DNA TGTGCCAGCAGCTTCTTCAGTCAAATTCAGGGCGAGCAGTACTTC. Translated, it gives CASSFFSQIQGEQYF.

The chain uses TRBV18 and TRBJ1-2, with D tentatively TRBD1 (5 bases). V was shortened by 2 bases and J by 0 bases, with 13 bases between the two germline ends. The CDR3 length is 16 residues. CDR1 and CDR2 (germline): KGHSH, LQKENI. This CDR3 reads CASSPIRVEANYGYTF. CDR3 nucleotides: TGTGCCAGCTCACCAATCAGGGTTGAGGCTAACTATGGCTACACCTTC.

The chain uses TRBV5-6 and TRBJ2-1, with 14 positions matching TRBD2. This CDR3 has 14 residues. The germline V gene encodes CDR1 SGHDT and CDR2 YYEEEE. Trimming at V came to 4 bases and at J to 7 bases, leaving 1 base not matched to a gene. DNA for the CDR3: TGTGCCAGCAGCGGGACTAGCGGGAGTAATGAGCAGTTCTTC. The encoded protein is CASSGTSGSNEQFF. The entire variable domain, with the rest obtained from reference TRBV5-6 and TRBJ2-1, is as follows: DAGVTQSPTHLIKTRGQQVTLRCSPKSGHDTVSWYQQALGQGPQFIFQYYEEEERQRGNFPDRFSGHQFPNYSSELNVNALLLGDSALYLCASSGTSGSNEQFFGPGTRLTVL.

The chain carries TRBV6-1 and TRBJ2-7; D gene uncertain. Trimming took off 11 bases at V and 4 bases at J, with 15 bases between the two ends. CDR3 length: 12 residues. Germline CDR1 is MNHNS and CDR2 is SASEGT. CDR3 region: CASRASAYEQYF. In DNA form, the CDR3 reads TGTGCCTCCAGAGCCAGCGCTTACGAGCAGTACTTC.